Sequencing of this TCR beta chain was carried out in a study of regulatory T cells in long-lasting Graves disease. Study-wide points: Fewer public clonotypes were shared by new patients (approximately 1,000) than by persistent patients (approximately 2,700). Those with persistent Graves' had less TCR diversity than newly diagnosed patients.

Time point denoted: newly diagnosed GD, antithyroid drugs for less than 3 months. RNA from PBMCs was the source of the TCR library. CDR1 SGHRS and CDR2 YFSETQ come from the germline V gene. The CDR3 totals 17 residues. The V and J ends lost 3 bases and 3 bases respectively, with 20 bases between them. Investigators prepared the TCR beta libraries by applying iRepertoire HTBI primers and Arm-PCR of CDR3 regions. In the original workflow: The samples yielded roughly 60 TRBV and more than twelve TRBJ segments. MiXCR was run by TCRdb on the multiplex PCR reads, yielding one entry per CDR3 protein. The V and J calls follow TCRdb's processing rather than the paper's. The table lists under 400,000 distinct CDR3 sequences, approximately 16% of them singletons. This clonotype was observed many times. Antigen: not known. The sample was also linked to a second study, of T cells in Graves' hyperthyroidism and ophthalmopathy. As that study records: The model foresaw ophthalmopathy a median approximately 6.1 months prior to onset.

The TCR sequence derives from a man aged 35-49 years with Graves disease. Here the sequenced sample was peripheral blood mononuclear cells (PBMCs), taken at new diagnosis, from a patient treated with antithyroid drugs. This rearrangement joins TRBV5-1 to TRBJ2-3, with D perhaps TRBD1 (6 bases). This chain's CDR3 is CASSSIGQFKGTDTQYF. In DNA form, the CDR3 reads TGCGCCAGCAGCTCCATCGGACAGTTCAAGGGTACAGATACGCAGTATTTT.